This passage covers 21 T cell receptor beta chains from one sample sequenced in a study of CD8 T cells in ankylosing spondylitis. TCRdb called the 5' RACE reads again in MiXCR, with one record for every CDR3 protein. The profile shows 200,000 to 300,000 distinct CDR3 sequences, approximately 10% of them singletons. Sequenced: blood, either unsorted or a sorted T cell fraction (not recorded which). The source of these receptors is a male donor with ankylosing spondylitis or in good health (not recorded which).

This clonotype was counted ten times or more. V usage is TRBV5-1 and J usage is TRBJ1-2, with D possibly TRBD1 on 5 matching bases. Germline V lookup: CDR1 SGHRS, CDR2 YFSETQ. This CDR3 region has 16 residues. The V gene lost 0 bases and the J gene lost 5 bases, with 17 bases spanning the gap. The CDR3 protein is CASSLVSSGLNYGYTF. CDR3 DNA: TGCGCCAGCAGCTTGGTTTCTTCAGGGCTGAATTATGGCTACACCTTC.

This clonotype was counted at least ten times. The chain is built from TRBV12-3 or TRBV12-4 and TRBJ1-5; D is perhaps TRBD1 (6 bases). This CDR3 comprises 13 residues. With 4 bases removed from V and 2 bases from J, the gap between germline ends came to 6 bases. In DNA form, the CDR3 reads TGTGCCAGCAGTTCAGGGGGCAATCAGCCCCAGCATTTT. Protein product: CASSSGGNQPQHF.

This clonotype was recorded only once. The J gene is TRBJ1-1, the V gene TRBV30, with D perhaps matching TRBD1 (6 bases). V shed 2 bases and J shed 0 bases, with 13 bases lying between them. This CDR3 is 15 amino acids long. The V gene's germline CDR1 is GTSNPN and CDR2 SVGIG (reference sequence). CDR3 loop: CAWSRQGLMNTEAFF. The CDR3 bases are TGTGCCTGGAGTCGGCAGGGGTTGATGAACACTGAAGCTTTCTTT.

This clonotype was counted at least ten times. J is TRBJ1-5 and V is TRBV6-1, with TRBD1 identical over 9 bases. Germline V gene sequence: CDR1 MNHNS, CDR2 SASEGT. Trimming cost V 6 bases and J 3 bases; bases outside gene matches: 6. The CDR3 length is 15 residues. The CDR3 sequence is CASSLGQGINQPQHF. The CDR3 DNA reads as TGTGCCAGCAGCCTCGGACAGGGGATCAATCAGCCCCAGCATTTT.

In its sample, this clonotype was seen once. The chain is built from TRBV6-6 and TRBJ1-1; 9 nucleotides line up with TRBD1. The ends lost 5 bases at V and 10 bases at J; junction bases unmatched: 8. CDR1 MNHNY and CDR2 SVGAGI come from the germline V gene (reference sequence). The CDR3 consists of 13 residues. CDR3 loop: CASSPRDRVLAFF. As DNA, the CDR3 is TGTGCCAGCAGTCCCCGGGACAGGGTGTTAGCTTTCTTT.

Many counts were recorded for this clonotype. Here the CDR3 reads CASSPNLSTDTQYF. CDR3 nucleotide sequence: TGTGCCAGCAGCCCCAACCTTAGCACAGATACGCAGTATTTT. This sequence joins TRBV14 and TRBJ2-3; no firm D call. The CDR3 extends over 14 amino acids. V lost 4 bases, J lost 0 bases, and 8 bases lay in between. Germline lookup yields CDR1 SGHDN and CDR2 FVKESK.

In its sample, this clonotype was seen many times. The rearrangement joins TRBV9 to TRBJ2-3, with 8 bases fitting TRBD2. The CDR3 consists of 15 residues. V trimming: 0 bases; J trimming: 4 bases; junction bases outside the gene matches: 4. The germline V gene has CDR1 SGDLS and CDR2 YYNGEE. In DNA, the CDR3 is TGTGCCAGCAGCGTAGCCGGGGGGGCAGCAGATACGCAGTATTTT. It codes for CASSVAGGAADTQYF. Full variable domain (missing parts from reference TRBV9 and TRBJ2-3): DSGVTQTPKHLITATGQRVTLRCSPRSGDLSVYWYQQSLDQGLQFLIQYYNGEERAKGNILERFSAQQFPDLHSELNLSSLELGDSALYFCASSVAGGAADTQYFGPGTRLTVL.

Remarks on this clonotype: A read error is possible here, since a much larger clone lies one base away. The V gene is TRBV5-1, the J gene TRBJ2-7; a possible D gene is TRBD2 (5 bases). Germline V gene data show CDR1 as SGHRS and CDR2 as YFSETQ. CDR3 length equals 15 residues. Trimming took off 1 base at V and 0 bases at J, with 11 bases between the two ends. The CDR3, as DNA: TGCGCCAGCAGCTTGAACGTCGGGAACTCCTACGAGCAGTACTTC. Its translation: CASSLNVGNSYEQYF.

This clonotype was picked up many times. J is TRBJ2-1 and V is TRBV6-2 or TRBV6-3, with D perhaps matching TRBD2 (7 bases). The germline gives CDR1 MNHEY, CDR2 SVGEGT. With 7 bases removed from V and 6 bases from J, the gap between germline ends came to 16 bases. CDR3 length: 14 amino acids. The CDR3 DNA sequence: TGTGCCAGCAAGGGGGAAGCGGGACCCAATGAGCAGTTCTTC. Encoded protein: CASKGEAGPNEQFF.

This clonotype was found a few times. The chain uses TRBV7-9 and TRBJ2-5; 10 positions agree with TRBD2. Trimming cost V 4 bases and J 2 bases; bases outside gene matches: 4. Germline V gene sequence: CDR1 SEHNR, CDR2 FQNEAQ (reference sequence). CDR3 length: 15 residues. The DNA of the CDR3 is TGTGCCAGCAGCTCGCGGACTAGCGGACAAGAGACCCAGTACTTC. Its translation is CASSSRTSGQETQYF.

There are many counts of this clonotype. V gene TRBV20-1 combines with J gene TRBJ1-1; possibly TRBD1 for D (5 bases). V gave up 3 bases and J gave up 8 bases, with 10 bases separating them. From germline, CDR1 is DFQATT and CDR2 SNEGSKA (reference sequence). The CDR3 is made up of 11 amino acids. The CDR3 bases are TGCAGTGCTAGGACCGGGGCCGAAGCTTTCTTT. This gives the protein CSARTGAEAFF.

The chain joins TRBV2 to TRBJ1-2; D is perhaps TRBD1 (6 bases). Trimming removed 5 bases at V and 4 bases at J, with 20 bases between. CDR1 SNHLY and CDR2 FYNNEI come from the germline V gene. The CDR3 has 16 amino acids. Here the CDR3 DNA reads TGTGCCAGCAGTATCCGGCCACACAGGGAACTCTATGGCTACACCTTC. As protein: CASSIRPHRELYGYTF.

This clonotype came up many times. The gene calls are TRBV20-1 and TRBJ1-5, with D maybe TRBD1 (5 bases). From germline, CDR1 is DFQATT and CDR2 SNEGSKA (reference sequence). V gave up 6 bases and J gave up 7 bases, with 16 bases separating them. The CDR3 has 13 residues. The CDR3 reads CSAGDGGRQPQHF. The CDR3 DNA reads TGCAGTGCCGGGGACGGTGGGCGGCAGCCCCAGCATTTT.

Notes on this clonotype: At one of its ends the junction is not consistent with the germline gene, which may arise from a read error. The rearrangement uses TRBV27 and TRBJ1-1; perhaps TRBD1 as D (6 bases). The CDR3 has 13 amino acids. Germline CDR1 MNHEY, CDR2 SMNVEV (reference sequence). As DNA, the CDR3 is TGCACCAGCAGTTTGGGGGGCAGCACTGAAGCTTTCTTT. It specifies CTSSLGGSTEAFF.

This clonotype came up many times. The chain employs TRBV20-1 and TRBJ1-2, with TRBD1 matching 9 bases. Trimming cost V 6 bases and J 6 bases; bases outside gene matches: 14. The germline CDR1 and CDR2 sequences are DFQATT and SNEGSKA (reference sequence). The CDR3 has 15 amino acids. CDR3 sequence reads: CSAFTQGTGLNGYTF. CDR3 in DNA: TGCAGTGCCTTTACGCAAGGGACAGGGCTGAATGGCTACACCTTC.

This clonotype was detected ten times or more. V and J are TRBV12-3 or TRBV12-4 and TRBJ1-3; D unresolved. Deletions cut 3 bases from V and 1 base from J, with 10 bases between. The CDR3 contains 15 residues. The CDR3 coding sequence is TGTGCCAGCAGTTTCCCGGAGGGTTCTGGAAACACCATATATTTT. Protein: CASSFPEGSGNTIYF.

This clonotype has more than one count but fewer than ten. This chain connects TRBV30 to TRBJ2-5; TRBD1 matches at 8 bases. The CDR3 runs to 13 residues. Germline CDR1 and CDR2: GTSNPN and SVGIG (reference sequence). The J segment lost 5 bases and the V segment lost 6 bases, leaving 8 bases of the junction unmatched. The chain's CDR3 is CACDRGPGETQYF. For the CDR3, the DNA is TGTGCCTGCGACAGGGGCCCTGGTGAGACCCAGTACTTC. The variable domain in full, with the rest retrieved from reference TRBV30 and TRBJ2-5, is SQTIHQWPATLVQPVGSPLSLECTVEGTSNPNLYWYRQAAGRGLQLLFYSVGIGQISSEVPQNLSASRPQDRQFILSSKKLLLSDSGFYLCACDRGPGETQYFGPGTRLLVL.

This chain links TRBV19 with TRBJ1-5; 10 bases are shared with TRBD1. The germline gives CDR1 LNHDA, CDR2 SQIVND (reference sequence). Losses at the gene ends were 5 bases for V and 7 bases for J; bases not matched to a gene: 11. This CDR3 has 16 amino acids. The CDR3 region is CASSGNDRGPGQPQHF. Written as DNA, the CDR3 is TGTGCCAGTAGTGGGAACGACAGGGGGCCAGGGCAGCCCCAGCATTTT. The full variable domain, completed using reference TRBV19 and TRBJ1-5, is DGGITQSPKYLFRKEGQNVTLSCEQNLNHDAMYWYRQDPGQGLRLIYYSQIVNDFQKGDIAEGYSVSREKKESFPLTVTSAQKNPTAFYLCASSGNDRGPGQPQHFGDGTRLSIL.

This clonotype was picked up a small number of times. The chain employs TRBV7-9 and TRBJ2-2, with 7 bases identical to TRBD1. The CDR3 sequence is 15 residues long. V gave up 7 bases and J gave up 1 base; unmatched junction bases: 6. Per the germline V gene, CDR1 is SEHNR and CDR2 is FQNEAQ (reference sequence). The CDR3 loop is CASIIRQGNTGELFF. Written as DNA, the CDR3 is TGTGCCAGCATCATAAGACAGGGGAACACCGGGGAGCTGTTTTTT. The whole variable domain, filled in from reference TRBV7-9 and TRBJ2-2, reads DTGVSQNPRHKITKRGQNVTFRCDPISEHNRLYWYRQTLGQGPEFLTYFQNEAQLEKSRLLSDRFSAERPKGSFSTLEIQRTEQGDSAMYLCASIIRQGNTGELFFGEGSRLTVL.

This clonotype came up many times. V is TRBV29-1 and J is TRBJ1-1, with D possibly TRBD1 on 5 matching bases. The CDR3 consists of 13 residues. V was trimmed by 2 bases and J by 0 bases, leaving 7 bases between them. Germline CDR1 and CDR2: SQVTM and ANQGSEA. The CDR3 bases are TGCAGCGTTGAAAGGGACTTGAACACTGAAGCTTTCTTT. It is translated as CSVERDLNTEAFF.

This clonotype is a singleton in its sample. The chain is built from TRBV6-2 or TRBV6-3 and TRBJ1-1; D ambiguous. V lost 5 bases and J 8 bases, leaving 21 bases between the germline ends. The CDR3 totals 15 residues. CDR1 is MNHEY, CDR2 SVGEGT, per germline. The CDR3 nucleotides read TGTGCCAGCAGTCCATCCCGGGTCCACCGGACCGAAGCTTTCTTT. Translated: CASSPSRVHRTEAFF.